The clone carrying this T cell receptor (beta chain) was seen just once. V was pared by 4 bases and J by 6 bases, with 19 bases between. The V gene's germline CDR1 is MGHRA and CDR2 YSYEKL. There are 15 residues in the CDR3. The primer mix had 60 Vbeta and 13 Jbeta primers. This table comes from immunoSEQ multiplex PCR, and its TCRdb copy is limited to in-frame clones, with some not included. The data contain under 200,000 clones, 70% to 85% of them seen just once; the ten biggest clones take up under 2.5%. The data originate from a study of cytomegalovirus exposure and HLA in healthy donors. The source of this sequence is a man in his forties or fifties in good health and CMV-seronegative. The J gene is TRBJ2-7, the V gene TRBV4-1, with D unclear. Material: PBMCs. CDR3 DNA sequence: TGCGCCAGCAGCCCCCCCGACAAAGGTTTAGGCGAGCAGTACTTC. Translation: CASSPPDKGLGEQYF.